Included here is one T cell receptor (beta chain) sequence, with context. Its target is not known. This specimen comes from a study of T cell responses to AZD1222 COVID-19 vaccine. Study findings and constraints: Among spike-specific TCRs, nearly half reportedly target unmutated variant regions. Recipients of two AZD1222 doses showed rising Spike-specific TCR breadth and depth.

This CDR3 comprises 19 residues. Assay used: immunoSEQ multiplex PCR; TCRdb lists only in-frame clones, some missing. Of tens of thousands of clones in the sample, around 90% were seen once. The receptor comes from an adult in good health. The sequenced sample was peripheral blood, obtained on day 0 of AZD1222 vaccination. The chain employs TRBV21-1 and TRBJ2-3; the tabulated D call, TRBD2, remains unverified against the DNA. TRBV21-1 is a listed pseudogene. The CDR3 here is CASSKASYEAGGPTDTQYF. CDR3 DNA sequence: TGTGCCAGCAGCAAAGCTTCCTATGAGGCGGGAGGGCCCACAGATACGCAGTATTTT.